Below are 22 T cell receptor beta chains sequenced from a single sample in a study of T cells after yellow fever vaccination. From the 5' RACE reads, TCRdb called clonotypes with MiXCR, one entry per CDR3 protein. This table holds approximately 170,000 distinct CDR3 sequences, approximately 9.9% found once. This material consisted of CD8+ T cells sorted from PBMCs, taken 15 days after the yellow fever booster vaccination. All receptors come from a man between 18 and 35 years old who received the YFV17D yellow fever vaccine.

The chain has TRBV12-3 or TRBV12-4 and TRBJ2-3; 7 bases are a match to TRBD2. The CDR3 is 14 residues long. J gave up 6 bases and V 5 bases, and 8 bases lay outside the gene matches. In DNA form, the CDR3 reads TGTGCCAGCAGTCCGGGGCGGGGGTATGATACGCAGTATTTT. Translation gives CASSPGRGYDTQYF.

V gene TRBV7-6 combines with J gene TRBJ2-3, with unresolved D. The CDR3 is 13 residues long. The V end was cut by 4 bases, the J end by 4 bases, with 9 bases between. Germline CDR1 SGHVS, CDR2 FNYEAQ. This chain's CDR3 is CASSSRDSDTQYF. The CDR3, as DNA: TGTGCCAGCAGCTCTAGGGATTCAGATACGCAGTATTTT.

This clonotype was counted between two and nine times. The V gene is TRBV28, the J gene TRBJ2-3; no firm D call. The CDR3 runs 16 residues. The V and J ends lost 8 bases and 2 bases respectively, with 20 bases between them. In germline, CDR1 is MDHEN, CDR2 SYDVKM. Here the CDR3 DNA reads TGTGCCAGCGGAGATAGGAGTTTCTCTCTCACAGATACGCAGTATTTT. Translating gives CASGDRSFSLTDTQYF.

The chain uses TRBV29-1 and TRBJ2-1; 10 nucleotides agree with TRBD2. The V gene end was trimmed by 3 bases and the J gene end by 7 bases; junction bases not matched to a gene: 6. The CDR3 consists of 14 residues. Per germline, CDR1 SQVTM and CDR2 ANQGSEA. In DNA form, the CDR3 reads TGCAGCGTTGACATAGCGGGGGGCGGAAATGAGCAGTTCTTC. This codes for CSVDIAGGGNEQFF.

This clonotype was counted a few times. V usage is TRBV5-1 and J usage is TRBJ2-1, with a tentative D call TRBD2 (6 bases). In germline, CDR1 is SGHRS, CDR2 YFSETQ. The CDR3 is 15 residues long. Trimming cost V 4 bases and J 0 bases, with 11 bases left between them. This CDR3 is CASSVGLTSYNEQFF. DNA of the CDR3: TGCGCCAGCAGCGTGGGACTGACCTCCTACAATGAGCAGTTCTTC.

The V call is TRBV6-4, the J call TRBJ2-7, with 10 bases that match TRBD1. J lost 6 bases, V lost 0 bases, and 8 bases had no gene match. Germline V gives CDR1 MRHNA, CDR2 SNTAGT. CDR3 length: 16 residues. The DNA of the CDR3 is TGTGCCAGCAGTGACTCGATGGACAGGGGGGCCTCCGAGCAGTACGTC. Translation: CASSDSMDRGASEQYV.

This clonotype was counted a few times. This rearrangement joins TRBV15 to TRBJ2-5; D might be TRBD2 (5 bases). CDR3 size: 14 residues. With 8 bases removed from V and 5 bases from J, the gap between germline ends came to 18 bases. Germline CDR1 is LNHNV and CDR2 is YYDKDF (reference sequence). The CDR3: CATELGFKRETQYF. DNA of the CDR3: TGTGCCACCGAACTCGGGTTCAAGCGGGAGACCCAGTACTTC.

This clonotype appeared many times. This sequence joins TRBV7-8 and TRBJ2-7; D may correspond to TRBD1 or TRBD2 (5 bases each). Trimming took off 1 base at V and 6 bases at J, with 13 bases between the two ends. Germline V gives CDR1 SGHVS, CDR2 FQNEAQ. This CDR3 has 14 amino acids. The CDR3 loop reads CASSLGRDLAEQYF. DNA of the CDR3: TGTGCCAGCAGCTTAGGCAGGGACCTGGCCGAGCAGTACTTC. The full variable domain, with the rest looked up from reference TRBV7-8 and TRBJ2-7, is GAGVSQSPRYKVAKRGQDVALRCDPISGHVSLFWYQQALGQGPEFLTYFQNEAQLDKSGLPSDRFFAERPEGSVSTLKIQRTQQEDSAVYLCASSLGRDLAEQYFGPGTRLTVT.

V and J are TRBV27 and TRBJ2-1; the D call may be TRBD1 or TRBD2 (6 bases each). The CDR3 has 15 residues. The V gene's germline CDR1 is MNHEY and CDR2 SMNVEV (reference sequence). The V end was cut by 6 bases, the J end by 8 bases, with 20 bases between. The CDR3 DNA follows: TGTGCCAGCAGACACCGGGCTTGGGGGGCGGATGAGCAGTTCTTC. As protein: CASRHRAWGADEQFF.

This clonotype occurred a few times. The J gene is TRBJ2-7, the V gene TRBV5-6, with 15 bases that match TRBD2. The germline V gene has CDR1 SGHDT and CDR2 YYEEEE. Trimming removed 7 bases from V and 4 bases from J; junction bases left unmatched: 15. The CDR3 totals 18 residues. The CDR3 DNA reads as TGTGCCAGCTCCCGAACTATGTGGACTAGCGGGGGGGTATACGAGCAGTACTTC. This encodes CASSRTMWTSGGVYEQYF.

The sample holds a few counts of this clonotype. The CDR3 DNA follows: TGCGCCAGCAGCCAATACACAGGGGCCAGAAGTGAAAAACTGTTTTTT. It is translated as CASSQYTGARSEKLFF. This chain uses TRBV4-1 with TRBJ1-4, with 7 nucleotides matching TRBD1. This CDR3 region has 16 residues. The germline CDR1 and CDR2 sequences are MGHRA and YSYEKL. V shed 2 bases, J shed 7 bases, and the junction held 10 bases outside the gene matches.

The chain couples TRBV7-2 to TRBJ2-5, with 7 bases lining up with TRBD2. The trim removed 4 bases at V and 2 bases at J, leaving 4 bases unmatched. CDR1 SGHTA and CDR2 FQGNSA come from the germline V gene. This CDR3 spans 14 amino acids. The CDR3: CASSSGTTQETQYF. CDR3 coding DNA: TGTGCCAGCAGCTCCGGGACTACACAAGAGACCCAGTACTTC.

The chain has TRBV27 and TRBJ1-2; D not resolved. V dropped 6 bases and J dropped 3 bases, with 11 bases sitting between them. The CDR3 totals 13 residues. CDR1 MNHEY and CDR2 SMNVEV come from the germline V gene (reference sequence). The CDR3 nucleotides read TGTGCCAGCAGCTCCACAGCCTACTATGGCTACACCTTC. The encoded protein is CASSSTAYYGYTF.

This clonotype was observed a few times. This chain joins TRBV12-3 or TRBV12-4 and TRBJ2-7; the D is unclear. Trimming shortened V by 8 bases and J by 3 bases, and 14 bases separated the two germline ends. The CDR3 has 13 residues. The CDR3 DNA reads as TGTGCCAGCTCCCTTCCCGGATTCTACGAGCAGTACTTC. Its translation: CASSLPGFYEQYF.

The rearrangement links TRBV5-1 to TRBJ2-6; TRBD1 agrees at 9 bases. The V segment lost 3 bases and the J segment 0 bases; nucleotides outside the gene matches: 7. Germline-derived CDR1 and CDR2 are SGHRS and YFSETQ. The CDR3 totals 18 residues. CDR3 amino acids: CASSSPGQGFSGANVLTF. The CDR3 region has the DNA TGCGCCAGCAGCTCGCCGGGACAGGGCTTCTCTGGGGCCAACGTCCTGACTTTC.

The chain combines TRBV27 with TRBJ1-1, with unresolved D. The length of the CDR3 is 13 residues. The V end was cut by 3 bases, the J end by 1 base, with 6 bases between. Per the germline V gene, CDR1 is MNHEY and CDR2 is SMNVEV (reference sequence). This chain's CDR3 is CASSFRENTEAFF. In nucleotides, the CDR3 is TGTGCCAGCAGTTTCCGGGAGAACACTGAAGCTTTCTTT.

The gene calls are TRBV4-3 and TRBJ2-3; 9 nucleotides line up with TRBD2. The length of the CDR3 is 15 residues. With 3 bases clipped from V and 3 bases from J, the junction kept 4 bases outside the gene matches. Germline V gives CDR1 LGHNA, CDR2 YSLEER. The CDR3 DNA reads TGCGCCAGCAGCCAGGGCGGGGGGGCAACAGATACGCAGTATTTT. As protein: CASSQGGGATDTQYF.

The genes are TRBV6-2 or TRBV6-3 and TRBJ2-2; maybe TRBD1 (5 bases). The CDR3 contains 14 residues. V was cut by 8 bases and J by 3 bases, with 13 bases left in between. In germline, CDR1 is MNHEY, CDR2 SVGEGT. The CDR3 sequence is CASEAGPYTGELFF. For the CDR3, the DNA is TGTGCCAGCGAGGCAGGGCCCTACACCGGGGAGCTGTTTTTT.

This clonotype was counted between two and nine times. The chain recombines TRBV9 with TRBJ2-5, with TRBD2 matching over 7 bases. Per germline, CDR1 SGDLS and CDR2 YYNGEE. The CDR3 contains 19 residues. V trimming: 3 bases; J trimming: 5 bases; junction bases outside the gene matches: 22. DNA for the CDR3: TGTGCCAGCAGCGCCCCCCGGGGAAGCGGGGTTCTGGAGGGCGAGACCCAGTACTTC. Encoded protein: CASSAPRGSGVLEGETQYF.

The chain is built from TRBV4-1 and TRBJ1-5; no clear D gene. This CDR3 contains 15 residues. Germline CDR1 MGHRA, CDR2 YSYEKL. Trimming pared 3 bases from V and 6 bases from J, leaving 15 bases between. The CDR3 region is CASSQYVEGAQPQHF. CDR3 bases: TGCGCCAGCAGCCAGTATGTCGAGGGCGCTCAGCCCCAGCATTTT.

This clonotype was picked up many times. CDR3 protein: CSASGSGELFF. The CDR3 DNA sequence: TGCAGCGCTTCAGGATCCGGGGAGCTGTTTTTT. The chain joins TRBV29-1 to TRBJ2-2; D is undetermined. Per germline, CDR1 SQVTM and CDR2 ANQGSEA. V gave up 7 bases and J gave up 6 bases, with 9 bases separating them. The CDR3 runs 11 residues.

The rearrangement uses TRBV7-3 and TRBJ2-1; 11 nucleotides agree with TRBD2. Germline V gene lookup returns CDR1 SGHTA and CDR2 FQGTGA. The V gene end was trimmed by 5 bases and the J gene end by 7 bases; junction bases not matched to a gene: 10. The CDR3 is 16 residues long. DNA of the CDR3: TGTGCCAGCAGCCCAAGGGGTAGCGGGGGGGGTAATGAGCAGTTCTTC. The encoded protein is CASSPRGSGGGNEQFF.